This passage covers 25 T cell receptor beta chains from one sample sequenced in a study of blood T cell repertoires in COVID-19. Data came from immunoSEQ multiplex PCR; TCRdb stores just in-frame clones and leaves some out. The data hold under 300,000 clones, with around 87% observed a single time. The sample was peripheral blood. The source is a woman aged 55 to 70 with COVID-19, enrolled during active disease.

The chain has TRBV5-8 and TRBJ2-3; TRBD2 matches at 9 bases. The CDR3 is 16 residues long. Losses at the gene ends were 1 base for V and 3 bases for J; bases not matched to a gene: 6. Germline CDR1 reads SGHTS; CDR2 reads YDEGEE. The DNA for the CDR3 is TGTGCCAGCAGCTTGTGGGGCGGGGGGGCGACAGATACGCAGTATTTT. Its protein is CASSLWGGGATDTQYF.

In its sample, this clone was seen a few times. The rearrangement joins TRBV6-4 to TRBJ1-5; 9 positions match TRBD1. The J segment lost 0 bases and the V segment lost 9 bases, leaving 9 bases of the junction unmatched. The germline V gene encodes CDR1 MRHNA and CDR2 SNTAGT. The CDR3 runs to 16 residues. CDR3 in DNA: TGTGCCAGACTCCAAGGACAGGGGTATAGCAATCAGCCCCAGCATTTT. It translates to CARLQGQGYSNQPQHF.

This clone was seen only once. This chain uses TRBV10-3 with TRBJ2-3; tentative D call: TRBD2 (7 bases). CDR3 length equals 14 residues. The ends were cut back, 2 bases at V and 7 bases at J, with 13 bases in the middle. CDR1 is ENHRY and CDR2 is SYGVKD in the germline V gene. For the CDR3, the DNA is TGTGCCATCAGTGAGAGTGGGGGGGCTTATACGCAGTATTTT. Residues: CAISESGGAYTQYF.

The chain links TRBV5-4 to TRBJ2-7, with D perhaps TRBD2 (6 bases). The V and J ends lost 4 bases and 0 bases respectively, with 11 bases between them. Germline CDR1 reads SGHNT; CDR2 reads YYREEE (reference sequence). The CDR3 length is 14 residues. CDR3 nucleotide sequence: TGTGCCAGCAGCAAGGTGGGGGGCTCCTACGAGCAGTACTTC. Amino acid sequence: CASSKVGGSYEQYF.

In nucleotides, the CDR3 is TGTGCCAGCAGCTCCGGACGACTAGCGGCGACCTCAGATACGCAGTATTTT. This sequence encodes CASSSGRLAATSDTQYF. The chain links TRBV5-4 to TRBJ2-3; TRBD2 matches 9 bases. From germline, CDR1 is SGHNT and CDR2 YYREEE (reference sequence). The CDR3 has 17 amino acids. V lost 3 bases, J lost 4 bases, and 12 bases stayed unmatched.

This chain connects TRBV5-5 to TRBJ2-2, with TRBD2 identical over 9 bases. After removal of 4 bases from V and 0 bases from J, the junction contained 4 bases not matched to a gene. Germline CDR1 and CDR2: SGHKS and YYEKEE (reference sequence). CDR3 length equals 16 residues. CDR3 sequence: CASSRSGGTNTGELFF. The DNA for the CDR3 is TGTGCCAGCAGCCGTAGCGGGGGAACGAACACCGGGGAGCTGTTTTTT. The variable domain in full, completed from reference TRBV5-5 and TRBJ2-2, reads DAGVTQSPTHLIKTRGQQVTLRCSPISGHKSVSWYQQVLGQGPQFIFQYYEKEERGRGNFPDRFSARQFPNYSSELNVNALLLGDSALYLCASSRSGGTNTGELFFGEGSRLTVL.

This clone was counted a single time. The CDR3 DNA reads as TGTGCCAGCAGCGGGGGACAGGGGTATGGCTACACCTTC. As protein: CASSGGQGYGYTF. The V and J genes are TRBV27 and TRBJ1-2, with TRBD1 matching over 10 bases. CDR3 length: 13 amino acids. The J segment lost 5 bases and the V segment lost 6 bases, leaving 3 bases of the junction unmatched. CDR1 MNHEY and CDR2 SMNVEV come from the germline V gene (reference sequence).

This chain joins TRBV25-1 and TRBJ2-7, with TRBD1 identical over 9 bases. The CDR3 extends over 14 amino acids. Losses at the gene ends were 7 bases for V and 3 bases for J; bases not matched to a gene: 7. CDR1 and CDR2 from the germline V gene are MGHDK and SYGVNS. The CDR3: CASMGGTGNYEQYF. In DNA form, the CDR3 reads TGTGCCAGCATGGGGGGGACAGGGAACTACGAGCAGTACTTC.

In the case of this clone: The sample carries other DNA sequences with the same CDR3. The chain combines TRBV29-1 with TRBJ1-5, with 7 bases matching TRBD1. Germline CDR1 is SQVTM and CDR2 is ANQGSEA. V dropped 4 bases and J dropped 2; count of bases not matched to a gene: 5. The CDR3 sequence is 14 residues long. The CDR3, as DNA: TGCAGCGTTGGACAGGGTGTAGGCAATCAGCCCCAGCATTTT. Its protein is CSVGQGVGNQPQHF.

This clone was counted once. This rearrangement joins TRBV3-1 (or the pseudogene TRBV3-2) to TRBJ1-6; D might be TRBD1 (6 bases). CDR1 and CDR2 from the germline V gene are LGHDT and YNNKEL (reference sequence). Trimming took 11 bases from V and 7 from J, leaving 24 bases between them. The CDR3 sequence is 16 residues long. CDR3 sequence reads: CAGPSMGAKANSPLHF. For the CDR3, the DNA is TGTGCCGGACCGTCCATGGGGGCGAAGGCGAATTCACCCCTCCACTTT.

The V call is TRBV10-3, the J call TRBJ2-1; unclear D gene. Germline V lookup: CDR1 ENHRY, CDR2 SYGVKD. Between the trimmed V and J ends, which lost 10 bases and 4 bases, there was a span of 17 bases. The CDR3 extends over 14 amino acids. The CDR3 region has the DNA TGTGCCACCAAGACAATCGACGAATACAATGAGCAGTTCTTC. This translates into CATKTIDEYNEQFF.

The rearrangement uses TRBV5-6 and TRBJ1-2, with TRBD1 identical over 9 bases. The germline V gene encodes CDR1 SGHDT and CDR2 YYEEEE. The ends lost 4 bases at V and 5 bases at J; junction bases unmatched: 6. CDR3 length: 14 residues. DNA for the CDR3: TGTGCCAGCAGCATGGACAGGGGTTATTATGGCTACACCTTC. This gives the protein CASSMDRGYYGYTF.

This sequence joins TRBV27 and TRBJ1-5; 8 bases agree with TRBD1. Germline lookup yields CDR1 MNHEY and CDR2 SMNVEV (reference sequence). CDR3 length equals 14 residues. J lost 6 bases, V lost 2 bases, and 3 bases had no gene match. The CDR3 coding sequence is TGTGCCAGCAGTTTAAGACAGGGGACTCAGCCCCAGCATTTT. The encoded protein is CASSLRQGTQPQHF.

This chain uses TRBV19 with TRBJ1-1; the match to TRBD1 covers 11 bases. The CDR3 extends over 16 amino acids. The germline gives CDR1 LNHDA, CDR2 SQIVND (reference sequence). Trimming took 7 bases from V and 10 from J; bases not matched to a gene: 17. The chain's CDR3 is CASTTGQGTGGYRAFF. CDR3 nucleotide sequence: TGTGCCAGTACCACCGGTCAGGGGACAGGGGGATATCGAGCTTTCTTT.

Written as DNA, the CDR3 is TGTGCCAGCAGCTTAGCCTCCTCTGGAAACACCATATATTTT. It specifies CASSLASSGNTIYF. The chain links TRBV13 to TRBJ1-3; no reliable D call. V was clipped by 1 base and J by 0 bases, with 4 bases between them. Per germline, CDR1 PRHDT and CDR2 FYEKMQ (reference sequence). This CDR3 region has 14 residues. Full variable domain (remainder filled in from reference TRBV13 and TRBJ1-3): AAGVIQSPRHLIKEKRETATLKCYPIPRHDTVYWYQQGPGQDPQFLISFYEKMQSDKGSIPDRFSAQQFSDYHSELNMSSLELGDSALYFCASSLASSGNTIYFGEGSWLTVV.

The rearrangement uses TRBV11-2 and TRBJ1-6, with 7 bases lining up with TRBD1. The junction had 4 bases not matched to a gene; V was cut back by 0 bases and J by 14 bases. The CDR3 extends over 13 amino acids. Germline V gene data show CDR1 as SGHAT and CDR2 as FQNNGV. The CDR3 DNA reads TGTGCCAGCAGCTTAGAGACAGGGTTATCCCTCCACTTT. It encodes CASSLETGLSLHF.

This clone has just one count. The chain uses TRBV2 and TRBJ1-5; 8 bases fit TRBD1. CDR1 SNHLY and CDR2 FYNNEI come from the germline V gene. The CDR3 covers 15 residues. V dropped 4 bases and J dropped 1; count of bases not matched to a gene: 3. The CDR3 DNA is TGTGCCAGCAGTGCAAGGACAGGGAGCAATCAGCCCCAGCATTTT. Its translation is CASSARTGSNQPQHF. The full variable domain, rest sourced from reference TRBV2 and TRBJ1-5, is EPEVTQTPSHQVTQMGQEVILRCVPISNHLYFYWYRQILGQKVEFLVSFYNNEISEKSEIFDDQFSVERPDGSNFTLKIRSTKLEDSAMYFCASSARTGSNQPQHFGDGTRLSIL.

As concerns this clone: The identical CDR3 is also encoded by other nucleotide sequences in the sample. This chain connects TRBV5-1 to TRBJ1-1; 11 bases match TRBD1. V lost 4 bases, J lost 4 bases, and 3 bases stayed unmatched. The germline gives CDR1 SGHRS, CDR2 YFSETQ. CDR3 length: 14 amino acids. The DNA of the CDR3 is TGCGCCAGCAGCGACGGGACAGGGGGCACTGAAGCTTTCTTT. Protein sequence: CASSDGTGGTEAFF.

This rearrangement joins TRBV25-1 to TRBJ2-3; D possibly corresponds to TRBD1 (5 bases). The CDR3 sequence is 14 residues long. The ends were cut back, 6 bases at V and 0 bases at J, with 10 bases in the middle. Germline CDR1 MGHDK, CDR2 SYGVNS. DNA of the CDR3: TGTGCCAGCAGGGAAACAGGAAGCACAGATACGCAGTATTTT. Amino acids: CASRETGSTDTQYF.

The chain links TRBV5-1 to TRBJ1-4; D is unclear. Germline loops: CDR1 SGHRS, CDR2 YFSETQ. The length of the CDR3 is 14 residues. V was shortened by 4 bases and J by 5 bases, with 12 bases between the two germline ends. This CDR3 is CASSLQAANEKLFF. As DNA, the CDR3 is TGCGCCAGCAGCCTGCAGGCCGCCAATGAAAAACTGTTTTTT.

Remarks on this clone: Its ends do not fully match the called genes, so a read error is possible. The CDR3 sequence is CASSLVRWTERF. In DNA form, the CDR3 reads TGTGCCAGCAGCTTAGTTCGCTGGACAGAGCGGTTC. The rearrangement uses TRBV7-9 and TRBJ1-2; possibly TRBD1 for D (6 bases). This CDR3 has 12 amino acids. From germline, CDR1 is SEHNR and CDR2 FQNEAQ (reference sequence).

This clone was seen more than once but under ten times. The rearrangement uses TRBV15 and TRBJ1-2; 7 nucleotides agree with TRBD1. The CDR3 loop spans 14 amino acids. J gave up 6 bases and V 2 bases, and 6 bases lay outside the gene matches. Germline V CDR1 and CDR2: LNHNV, YYDKDF (reference sequence). The CDR3 protein is CATSRPGTVDGYTF. The CDR3 DNA reads as TGTGCCACCAGCAGACCCGGGACAGTCGATGGCTACACCTTC.

The chain has TRBV5-1 and TRBJ1-1; no clear D gene. Germline V gives CDR1 SGHRS, CDR2 YFSETQ. This CDR3 is built from 13 residues. The V end lost 0 bases, the J end lost 5 bases, and 8 bases lay between the germline ends. The CDR3, as DNA: TGCGCCAGCAGCTTGGCCGGGTTAACTGAAGCTTTCTTT. This translates into CASSLAGLTEAFF.

V is TRBV6-5 and J is TRBJ1-2; TRBD1 matches at 8 bases. V lost 5 bases to trimming and J lost 3 bases; unmatched junction nucleotides: 2. Per the germline V gene, CDR1 is MNHEY and CDR2 is SVGAGI. This CDR3 comprises 13 residues. This CDR3 is CASSPDRDYGYTF. CDR3 DNA: TGTGCCAGCAGTCCGGACAGGGACTATGGCTACACCTTC.

This sequence joins TRBV9 and TRBJ1-2; perhaps TRBD1 as D (5 bases). Germline-derived CDR1 and CDR2 are SGDLS and YYNGEE. This CDR3 is 14 amino acids long. V was trimmed by 0 bases and J by 5 bases, leaving 11 bases between them. The CDR3 nucleotides read TGTGCCAGCAGCGTAGACCAGGCAGGGTATGGCTACACCTTC. Translation gives CASSVDQAGYGYTF.